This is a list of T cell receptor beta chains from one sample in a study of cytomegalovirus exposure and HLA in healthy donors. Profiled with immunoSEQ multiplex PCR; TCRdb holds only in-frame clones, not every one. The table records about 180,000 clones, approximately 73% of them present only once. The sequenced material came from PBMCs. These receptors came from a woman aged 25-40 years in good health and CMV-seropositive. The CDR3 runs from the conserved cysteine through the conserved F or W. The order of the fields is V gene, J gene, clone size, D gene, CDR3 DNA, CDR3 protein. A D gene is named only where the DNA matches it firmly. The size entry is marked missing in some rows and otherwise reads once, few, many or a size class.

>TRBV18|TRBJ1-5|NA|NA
TGTGCCAGCTCACCCGGCAACAGCATCAATCAGCCCCAGCATTTT
CASSPGNSINQPQHF
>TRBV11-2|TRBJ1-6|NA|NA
TGTGCCAGCAGCTACCGGAGCTCCTATAATTCACCCCTCCACTTT
CASSYRSSYNSPLHF
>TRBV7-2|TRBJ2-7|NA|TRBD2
TGTGCCAGCAGCTTTAGTGCGCGGGGGGCCTACGAGCAGTACTTC
CASSFSARGAYEQYF
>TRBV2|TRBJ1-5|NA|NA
TGTGCCAGCAGTGGACAAGTTGGCGGCAATCAGCCCCAGCATTTT
CASSGQVGGNQPQHF
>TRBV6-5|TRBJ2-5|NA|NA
TGTGCCAGCAGTTACTCATCCGGACAGCATGAAGAGACCCAGTACTTC
CASSYSSGQHEETQYF
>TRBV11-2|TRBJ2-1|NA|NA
TGTGCCAGCAGCCCCCTCCGGGATCCCTCCTACAATGAGCAGTTCTTC
CASSPLRDPSYNEQFF
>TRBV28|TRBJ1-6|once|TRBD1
TGTGCCAGCAGTTTATCTCGCAGGGGGGATTCACCCCTCCACTTT
CASSLSRRGDSPLHF
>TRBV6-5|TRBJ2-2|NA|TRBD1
TGTGCCAGCAGTTACAGGACAGGGGCGAATGACGGGGAGCTGTTTTTT
CASSYRTGANDGELFF
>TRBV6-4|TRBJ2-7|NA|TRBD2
TGTGCCAGCAGTGACCCGAAGGCTAGCGGGGGGGCGAGCTCCTACGAGCAGTACTTC
CASSDPKASGGASSYEQYF
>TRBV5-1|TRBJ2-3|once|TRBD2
TGCGCCAGCAGCTTGGAGGTTAGCGGGGGGGTGGATACGCAGTATTTT
CASSLEVSGGVDTQYF
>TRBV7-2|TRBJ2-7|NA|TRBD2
TGTGCCAGCAGCTTGGGACTAGCGGGGTCCTACGAGCAGTACTTC
CASSLGLAGSYEQYF
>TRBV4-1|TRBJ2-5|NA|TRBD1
TGCGCCAGCAGCCATCTACCAGGGGGCAGGGAGACCCAGTACTTC
CASSHLPGGRETQYF
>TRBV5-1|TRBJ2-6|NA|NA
TGCGCCAGCAGCTTGATTCCGGGGTCTGGGGCCAACGTCCTGACTTTC
CASSLIPGSGANVLTF
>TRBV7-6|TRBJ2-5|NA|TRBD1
TGTGCCAGCAGCCCCCGACAGGGACATCGAGAGACCCAGTACTTC
CASSPRQGHRETQYF
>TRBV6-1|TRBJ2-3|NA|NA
TGTGCCAGTAAAACCGGAGGGACCAGGGTAAGGACGCAGTATTTT
CASKTGGTRVRTQYF
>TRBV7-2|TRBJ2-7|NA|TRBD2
TGTGCCAGCAGCTCATCCGGGACTAGCGGGGTCTCCTACGAGCAGTACTTC
CASSSSGTSGVSYEQYF
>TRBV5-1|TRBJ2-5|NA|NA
TGCGCCAGCAGCGGAGAGGGAGAGACCCAGTACTTC
CASSGEGETQYF
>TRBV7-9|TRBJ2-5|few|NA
TGTGCCAGCAGCTTATGGACAGAGGTAGAGACCCAGTACTTC
CASSLWTEVETQYF
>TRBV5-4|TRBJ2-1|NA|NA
TGTGCCAGCAGCTTGGTGGGGGGGCCGGGCAATGAGCAGTTCTTC
CASSLVGGPGNEQFF
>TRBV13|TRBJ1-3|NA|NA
TGTGCCAGCAGCTTAGGGGTCCGGTCTGGAAACACCATATATTTT
CASSLGVRSGNTIYF
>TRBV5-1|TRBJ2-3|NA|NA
TGCGCCAGCAGCTTGGCCTCTGGCGGGCCAAGCACAGATACGCAGTATTTT
CASSLASGGPSTDTQYF
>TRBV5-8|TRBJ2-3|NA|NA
TGTGCCAGCAGCCCGGGTTCCACTAGCACTAGCACAGATACGCAGTATTTT
CASSPGSTSTSTDTQYF
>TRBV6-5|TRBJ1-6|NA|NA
TGTGCCAGCAGTTACACGAGGGAGCCCGGGCCCCTCCACTTT
CASSYTREPGPLHF
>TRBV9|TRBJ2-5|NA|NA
TGTGCCAGCAGCGTAACGGGTACGTGGGAAGAGACCCAGTACTTC
CASSVTGTWEETQYF
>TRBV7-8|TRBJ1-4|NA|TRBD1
TGTGCCAGCAGCTTCAGGACAGGGGGCGGTGAAAAACTGTTTTTT
CASSFRTGGGEKLFF
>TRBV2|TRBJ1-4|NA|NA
TGTGCCAGCAGCTCGGAGAGCACAACTAATGAAAAACTGTTTTTT
CASSSESTTNEKLFF
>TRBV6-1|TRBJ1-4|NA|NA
TGTGCCAGCAGTGAAGAAAAGCGGTGGAAAGGTGAAAAACTGTTTTTT
CASSEEKRWKGEKLFF